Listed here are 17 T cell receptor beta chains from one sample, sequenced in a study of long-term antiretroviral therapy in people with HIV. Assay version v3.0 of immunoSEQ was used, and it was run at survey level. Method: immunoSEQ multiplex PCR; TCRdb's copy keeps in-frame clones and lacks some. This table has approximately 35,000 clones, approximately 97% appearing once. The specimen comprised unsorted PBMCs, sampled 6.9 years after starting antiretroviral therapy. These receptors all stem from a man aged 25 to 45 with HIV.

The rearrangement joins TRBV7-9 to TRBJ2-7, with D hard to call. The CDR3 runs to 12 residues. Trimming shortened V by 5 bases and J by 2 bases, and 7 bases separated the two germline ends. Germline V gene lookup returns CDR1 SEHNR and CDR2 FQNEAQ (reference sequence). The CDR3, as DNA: TGTGCCAGCAGCACCGATACCTACGAGCAGTACTTC. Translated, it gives CASSTDTYEQYF.

The CDR3: CASSSESYEQYF. CDR3 bases: TGTGCCAGCAGCTCAGAATCCTACGAGCAGTACTTC. The chain is built from TRBV7-9 and TRBJ2-7, with D unresolved. The CDR3 consists of 12 residues. Per the germline V gene, CDR1 is SEHNR and CDR2 is FQNEAQ (reference sequence). Trimming stripped 4 bases from V and 1 base from J, with 5 bases between.

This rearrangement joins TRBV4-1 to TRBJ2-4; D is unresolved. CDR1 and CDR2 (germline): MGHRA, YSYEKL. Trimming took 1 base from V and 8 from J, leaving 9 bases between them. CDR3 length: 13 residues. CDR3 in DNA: TGCGCCAGCAGCCAAGGTTTGTCGGACATTCAGTACTTC. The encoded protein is CASSQGLSDIQYF.

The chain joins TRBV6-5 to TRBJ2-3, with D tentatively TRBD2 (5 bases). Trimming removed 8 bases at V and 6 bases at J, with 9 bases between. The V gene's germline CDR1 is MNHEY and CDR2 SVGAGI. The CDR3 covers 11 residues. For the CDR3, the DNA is TGTGCCAGCGGGAGAGGGGATACGCAGTATTTT. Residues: CASGRGDTQYF.

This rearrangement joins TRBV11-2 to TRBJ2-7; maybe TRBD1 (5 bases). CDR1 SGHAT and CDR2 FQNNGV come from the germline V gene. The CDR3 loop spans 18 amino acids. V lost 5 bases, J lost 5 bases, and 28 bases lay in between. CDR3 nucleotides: TGTGCCAGCAGCCTGCGGATATGGGCACAGTCGACGACAGACGAGCAGTACTTC. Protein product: CASSLRIWAQSTTDEQYF.

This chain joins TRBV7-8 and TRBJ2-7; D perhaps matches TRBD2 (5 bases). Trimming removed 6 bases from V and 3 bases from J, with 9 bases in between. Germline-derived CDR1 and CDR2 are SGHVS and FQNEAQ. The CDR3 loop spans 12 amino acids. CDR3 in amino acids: CASSLRDYEQYF. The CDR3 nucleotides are TGTGCCAGCAGTCTGAGGGACTACGAGCAGTACTTC.

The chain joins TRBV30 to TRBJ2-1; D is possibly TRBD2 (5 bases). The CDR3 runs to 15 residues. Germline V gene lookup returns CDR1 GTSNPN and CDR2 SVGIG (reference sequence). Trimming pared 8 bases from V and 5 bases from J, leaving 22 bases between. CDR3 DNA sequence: TGTGCCACCACGTCGGGGTCCGGTCTTAACAATGAGCAGTTCTTC. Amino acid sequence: CATTSGSGLNNEQFF.

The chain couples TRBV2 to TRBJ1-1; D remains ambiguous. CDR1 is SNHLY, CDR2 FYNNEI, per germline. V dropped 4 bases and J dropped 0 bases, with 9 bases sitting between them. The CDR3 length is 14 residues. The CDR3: CASSVTAMNTEAFF. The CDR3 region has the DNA TGTGCCAGCAGTGTGACGGCCATGAACACTGAAGCTTTCTTT.

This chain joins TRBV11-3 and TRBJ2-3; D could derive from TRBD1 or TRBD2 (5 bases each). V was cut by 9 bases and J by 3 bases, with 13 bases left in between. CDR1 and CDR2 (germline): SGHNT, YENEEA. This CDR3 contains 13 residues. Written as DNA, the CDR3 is TGTGCCAGTGGGGAGACAGTGACAGATACGCAGTATTTT. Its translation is CASGETVTDTQYF.

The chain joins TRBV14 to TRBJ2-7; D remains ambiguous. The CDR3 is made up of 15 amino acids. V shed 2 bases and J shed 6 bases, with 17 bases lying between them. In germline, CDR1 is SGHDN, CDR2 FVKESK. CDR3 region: CASSQFSRSLVEQYF. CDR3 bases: TGTGCCAGCAGCCAATTTTCGAGGTCCTTGGTCGAGCAGTACTTC.

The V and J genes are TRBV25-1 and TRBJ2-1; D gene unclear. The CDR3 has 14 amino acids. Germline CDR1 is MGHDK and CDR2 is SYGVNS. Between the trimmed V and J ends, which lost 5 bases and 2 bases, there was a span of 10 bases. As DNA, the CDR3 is TGTGCCAGCAGTCCGGACCATACCTACAATGAGCAGTTCTTC. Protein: CASSPDHTYNEQFF.

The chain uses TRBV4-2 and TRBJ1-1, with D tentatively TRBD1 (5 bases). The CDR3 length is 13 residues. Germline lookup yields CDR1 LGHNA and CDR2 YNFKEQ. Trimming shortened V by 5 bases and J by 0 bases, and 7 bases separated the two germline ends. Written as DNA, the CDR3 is TGTGCCAGCAGCTTGGACATGAACACTGAAGCTTTCTTT. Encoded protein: CASSLDMNTEAFF.

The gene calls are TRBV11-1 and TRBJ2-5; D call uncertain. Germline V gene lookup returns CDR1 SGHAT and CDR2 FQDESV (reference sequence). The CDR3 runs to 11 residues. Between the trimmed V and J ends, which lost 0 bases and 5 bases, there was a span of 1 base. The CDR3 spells CASSLAETQYF. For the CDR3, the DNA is TGTGCCAGCAGCTTAGCGGAGACCCAGTACTTC.

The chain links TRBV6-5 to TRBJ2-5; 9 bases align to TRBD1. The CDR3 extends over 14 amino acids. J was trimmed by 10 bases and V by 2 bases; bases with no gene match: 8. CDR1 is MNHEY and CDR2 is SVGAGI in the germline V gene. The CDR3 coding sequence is TGTGCCAGCAGTTACCAGGGACAGGGCCCGGACCAGTACTTC. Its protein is CASSYQGQGPDQYF.

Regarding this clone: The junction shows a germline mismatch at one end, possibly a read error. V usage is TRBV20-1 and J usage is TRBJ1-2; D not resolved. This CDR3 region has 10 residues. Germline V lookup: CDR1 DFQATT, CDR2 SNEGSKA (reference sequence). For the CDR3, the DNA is TGCAGTGCCAGAGGGAATGGCTACACCTTC. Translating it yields CSARGNGYTF.

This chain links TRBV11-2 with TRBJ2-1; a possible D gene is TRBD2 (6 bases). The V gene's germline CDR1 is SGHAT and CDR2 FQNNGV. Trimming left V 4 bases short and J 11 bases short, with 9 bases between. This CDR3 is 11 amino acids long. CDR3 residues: CASSWGEKQFF. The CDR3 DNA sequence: TGTGCCAGCAGCTGGGGGGAGAAGCAGTTCTTC.

The CDR3 protein is CATSREVAGSYEQYF. CDR3 in DNA: TGTGCCACCAGCAGAGAAGTAGCGGGCTCTTACGAGCAGTACTTC. The genes are TRBV15 and TRBJ2-7; 7 nucleotides align to TRBD2. CDR3 length: 15 residues. Germline CDR1 and CDR2: LNHNV and YYDKDF (reference sequence). V lost 0 bases, J lost 4 bases, and 6 bases stayed unmatched.